A selection of T cell receptor beta chains follows, all from one sample in a study of T cell responses to AZD1222 COVID-19 vaccine. Some clones are missing from TCRdb's copy, which holds only in-frame ones; the method was immunoSEQ multiplex PCR. The sample has 120,000 to 150,000 clones, more than 80% seen once. Sequencing was performed on peripheral blood, taken on day 0 of AZD1222 vaccination. Receptors were obtained from an adult in good health. CDR3s include the opening cysteine and the closing phenylalanine or tryptophan. D genes are given only for firm matches. Size tells how often a clone was seen (once, few, many) or the class of an expanded clone, and some rows leave it out.

j_call | d_call | clone_size | v_call | cdr3_nt | cdr3_aa
TRBJ1-5 | NA | NA | TRBV19 | TGTGCCAGTAGTATCACCTGGAGGCAGCCCCAGCATTTT | CASSITWRQPQHF
TRBJ1-1 | TRBD1 | once | TRBV27 | TGTGCCAGCAGTTTCGGCAGGGGGGGAACTGAAGCTTTCTTT | CASSFGRGGTEAFF
TRBJ1-4 | NA | NA | TRBV11-2 | TGTGCCAGCAGCTACCGGATGTTCACAACTAATGAAAAACTGTTTTTT | CASSYRMFTTNEKLFF
TRBJ1-3 | TRBD1 | NA | TRBV30 | TGTGCCTCACAGGGGGAAGGAATAGGAAACACCATATATTTT | CASQGEGIGNTIYF
TRBJ2-1 | NA | NA | TRBV7-3 | TGTGCCAGCAGCTTAAGGGACGGGGGAAATGAGCAGTTCTTC | CASSLRDGGNEQFF
TRBJ2-1 | NA | NA | TRBV29-1 | TGCAGCGTTGAAAGGGGGGCGAGGACCCCCAATGAGCAGTTCTTC | CSVERGARTPNEQFF
TRBJ2-5 | NA | NA | TRBV5-1 | TGCGCCAGCAGCATCCCTCAAGAGACCCAGTACTTC | CASSIPQETQYF
TRBJ1-5 | NA | NA | TRBV7-8 | TGTGCCAGCAGCTTAGCCGCCGGTTCGGGGGACCTCGCGCGGCCCCAGCATTTT | CASSLAAGSGDLARPQHF
TRBJ1-1 | NA | few | TRBV7-2 | TGTGCCAGCAGCTTTACACAGGGTTTCGGCACTGAAGCTTTCTTT | CASSFTQGFGTEAFF
TRBJ1-6 | NA | NA | TRBV12-3/TRBV12-4 | TGTGCCAGCATCTTAGGGGGTGTCGGGCCCCTCCACTTT | CASILGGVGPLHF
TRBJ2-5 | TRBD1 | NA | TRBV4-1 | TGCGCCAGCAGCACAGGGGGCCCCCGGGAGACCCAGTACTTC | CASSTGGPRETQYF
TRBJ1-5 | NA | once | TRBV21-1 | TGTGCCACCATGAAGCCCCAGCATTTT | CATMKPQHF
TRBJ2-2 | TRBD1 | few | TRBV14 | TGTGCCAGCAGCCCTACAGGGGGCGGCGGGGAGCTGTTTTTT | CASSPTGGGGELFF
TRBJ1-3 | TRBD1 | NA | TRBV4-3 | TGCGCCAGCAGCCAGGGACAGTTCCGCTCTGGAAACACCATATATTTT | CASSQGQFRSGNTIYF
TRBJ1-6 | TRBD1 | once | TRBV7-8 | TGTGCCAGCAGCCCAGCAGGACAGGGGAATTCACCCCTCCACTTT | CASSPAGQGNSPLHF
TRBJ2-1 | TRBD2 | NA | TRBV29-1 | TGCAGCGTTGCTGTTGGGACTAGCGGGAGGGCCATGGCATACAATGAGCAGTTCTTC | CSVAVGTSGRAMAYNEQFF
TRBJ1-5 | NA | once | TRBV6-1 | TGTGCCAGCAGTGAAGAGGCTGTGCGGAATCAGCCCCAGCATTTT | CASSEEAVRNQPQHF
TRBJ2-1 | NA | NA | TRBV30 | TGTGCCTGGAGTGTTGGGGTTGGCAAACGATACAATGAGCAGTTCTTC | CAWSVGVGKRYNEQFF
TRBJ2-3 | NA | NA | TRBV14 | TGTGCCAGCAGCCAAGATAATCGACGGGAGATTCCAGATACGCAGTATTTT | CASSQDNRREIPDTQYF
TRBJ2-5 | TRBD2 | NA | TRBV12-5 | TGTGCTAGTGGCCTTCGGTCTTGGACTAGCGGGGTCCAAGAGACCCAGTACTTC | CASGLRSWTSGVQETQYF
TRBJ1-5 | NA | NA | TRBV5-8 | TGTGCCAGCAGCTTCCGGGGGGGGTTCAATCAGCCCCAGCATTTT | CASSFRGGFNQPQHF
TRBJ2-2 | NA | NA | TRBV5-6 | TGTGCCAGCCGGATGTACACCGGGGAGCTGTTTTTT | CASRMYTGELFF
TRBJ2-2 | TRBD1 | NA | TRBV29-1 | TGCAGCGTTGGGGACAGGGTTCCCGGGGAGCTGTTTTTT | CSVGDRVPGELFF
TRBJ2-5 | NA | once | TRBV6-2/TRBV6-3 | TGTGCCAGCAGTCAATACAGGTCCCAAGAGACCCAGTACTTC | CASSQYRSQETQYF
TRBJ2-1 | NA | NA | TRBV29-1 | TGCAGCTTCGGACAGTATGAGCAGTTCTTC | CSFGQYEQFF
TRBJ1-2 | TRBD1 | NA | TRBV6-2/TRBV6-3 | TGTGCCAGCAGTTACGACCGGGACAGGGAAACTAACTATGGCTACACCTTC | CASSYDRDRETNYGYTF
TRBJ1-2 | NA | NA | TRBV5-6 | TGTGCCAGCAGCTCGGTGGGGTTCTATGGCTACACCTTC | CASSSVGFYGYTF
TRBJ2-7 | NA | NA | TRBV2 | TGTGCCAGCAGGGTCATTCAGGGGACCTCCTCCGAGCAGTACTTC | CASRVIQGTSSEQYF
TRBJ1-5 | NA | NA | TRBV25-1 | TGTGCCAGCAGTGGATGGAATCAGCCCCAGCATTTT | CASSGWNQPQHF
TRBJ2-3 | TRBD1 | NA | TRBV5-5 | TGTGCCAGCAGCGGTAAAGACAGGGGCCCCGATGGAGATACGCAGTATTTT | CASSGKDRGPDGDTQYF
TRBJ2-3 | NA | NA | TRBV18 | TGTGCCAGCTCACCACGAGGATATAGCACAGATACGCAGTATTTT | CASSPRGYSTDTQYF
TRBJ2-7 | TRBD2 | NA | TRBV13 | TGTGCCAGCAGCTCGGTGGGTAGCGGGAACTACGAGCAGTACTTC | CASSSVGSGNYEQYF
TRBJ1-2 | TRBD1 | once | TRBV4-2 | TGTGCCAGCAGCCATGGACAGGGGAATGGCTACACCTTC | CASSHGQGNGYTF
TRBJ1-1 | NA | NA | TRBV15 | TGTGCCACCAGCAGAGATCGACGGATGGGGAGGGTCTTT | CATSRDRRMGRVF
TRBJ2-5 | NA | NA | TRBV7-8 | TGTGCCAGCAGCTTCCTTAGGACCCGAGGAGAGACCCAGTACTTC | CASSFLRTRGETQYF
TRBJ1-2 | NA | NA | TRBV5-1 | TGCGCCAGCCGCCTAGCCACCGCCTACACCTTC | CASRLATAYTF
TRBJ2-7 | TRBD1 | NA | TRBV6-1 | TGTGCCAGCAGTGAGACCCGACAGGGAGACGAGCAGTACTTC | CASSETRQGDEQYF
TRBJ2-1 | TRBD2 | NA | TRBV13 | TGTGCCAGCAGCAAAACTAGCGGGGGACAGTACAATGAGCAGTTCTTC | CASSKTSGGQYNEQFF
TRBJ2-2 | TRBD2 | NA | TRBV7-6 | TGTGCCAGCAGCGGACTAGCGGTGAACACCGGGGAGCTGTTTTTT | CASSGLAVNTGELFF
TRBJ2-2 | TRBD2 | once | TRBV7-9 | TGTGCCAGCAGCCCCCGCTGGCGGGAGGACGGGGAGCTGTTTTTT | CASSPRWREDGELFF
TRBJ1-5 | NA | NA | TRBV6-1 | TGTGCCAGCAGTAGCAGCACAGGCCAGGGGCCCCAGCATTTT | CASSSSTGQGPQHF
TRBJ2-3 | TRBD2 | NA | TRBV19 | TGTGCCAGTAGTATCCGCCGGGGGGGTTACACAGATACGCAGTATTTT | CASSIRRGGYTDTQYF
TRBJ1-2 | NA | NA | TRBV4-3 | TGCGCCAGCAGCCAAGCTCTACGGGAGAGGATTGGCTACACCTTC | CASSQALRERIGYTF
TRBJ1-5 | NA | many | TRBV18 | TGTGCCAGCTCACCACCCGGGAGAAGCAATCAGCCCCAGCATTTT | CASSPPGRSNQPQHF
TRBJ2-7 | NA | once | TRBV4-1 | TGCGCCAGCAGCCAGGATAGGCAGGTATACGAGCAGTACTTC | CASSQDRQVYEQYF
TRBJ1-5 | NA | NA | TRBV27 | TGTGCCAGCAGTTTATCGGGGGGCCGGGGCAATCAGCCCCAGCATTTT | CASSLSGGRGNQPQHF
TRBJ1-4 | TRBD1 | NA | TRBV19 | TGTGCCAGTAGACGGACAGGGAGGAATGAAAAACTGTTTTTT | CASRRTGRNEKLFF
TRBJ2-1 | NA | NA | TRBV7-6 | TGTGCCAGCAGCTCCTCGAATGAGCAGTTCTTC | CASSSSNEQFF
TRBJ1-5 | TRBD1 | NA | TRBV11-2 | TGTGCCAGCAGCATACAGGGGGGCAATCAGCCCCAGCATTTT | CASSIQGGNQPQHF
TRBJ2-3 | NA | NA | TRBV5-4 | TGTGCCAGCAGGAGGGACGGGACACGACAATCGGATACGCAGTATTTT | CASRRDGTRQSDTQYF
TRBJ1-1 | NA | few | TRBV28 | TGTGCCAGCAGTCCTGACGGGAACACTGAAGCTTTCTTT | CASSPDGNTEAFF
TRBJ1-6 | NA | NA | TRBV7-9 | TGTGCCAGCAGCTTAGATGGGTCCTATAATTCACCCCTCCACTTT | CASSLDGSYNSPLHF
TRBJ2-7 | TRBD1 | few | TRBV27 | TGTGCCAGCAGTTTAGGGACAGGGTCGTTCTACGAGCAGTACTTC | CASSLGTGSFYEQYF
TRBJ2-7 | NA | NA | TRBV4-1 | TGCGCCAGCAGCCCCGGCGGGGCTAGAGCCTACGAGCAGTACTTC | CASSPGGARAYEQYF
TRBJ2-5 | TRBD1 | NA | TRBV6-5 | TGTGCCAGCAGATCAACAGGGGGAGCCGGGGAGACCCAGTACTTC | CASRSTGGAGETQYF
TRBJ1-1 | NA | NA | TRBV12-3/TRBV12-4 | TGTGCCAGCAGTTGGGGGTCTGAAGCTTTCTTT | CASSWGSEAFF
TRBJ2-7 | NA | NA | TRBV27 | TGTGCCAGCAGTTTGGGTAGCGGCCCCTACGAGCAGTACTTC | CASSLGSGPYEQYF
TRBJ1-6 | TRBD1 | NA | TRBV6-6 | TGTGCCAGCAGTTACCCGGACAGGGTTAATTCACCCCTCCACTTT | CASSYPDRVNSPLHF
TRBJ2-3 | NA | once | TRBV6-4 | TGTGCCAGCAGTCCCGGGACCTCATGGGCGGATACGCAGTATTTT | CASSPGTSWADTQYF